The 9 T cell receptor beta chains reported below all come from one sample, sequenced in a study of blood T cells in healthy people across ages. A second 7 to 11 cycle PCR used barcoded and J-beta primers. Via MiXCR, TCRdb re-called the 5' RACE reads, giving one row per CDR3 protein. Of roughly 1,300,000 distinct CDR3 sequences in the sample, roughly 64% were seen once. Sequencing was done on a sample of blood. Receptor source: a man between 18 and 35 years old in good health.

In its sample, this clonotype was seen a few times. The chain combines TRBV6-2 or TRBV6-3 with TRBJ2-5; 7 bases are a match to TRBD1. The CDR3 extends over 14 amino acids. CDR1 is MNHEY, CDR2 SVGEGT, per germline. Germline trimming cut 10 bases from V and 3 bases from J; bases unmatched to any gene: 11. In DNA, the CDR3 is TGTGCCACCCAGGGACAGCACTTAAAAGAGACCCAGTACTTC. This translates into CATQGQHLKETQYF.

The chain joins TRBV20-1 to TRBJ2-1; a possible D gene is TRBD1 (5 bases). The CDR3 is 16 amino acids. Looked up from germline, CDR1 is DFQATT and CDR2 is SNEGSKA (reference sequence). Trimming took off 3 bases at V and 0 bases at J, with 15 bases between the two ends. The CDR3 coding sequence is TGCAGTGCTAGGCCTCAGGGCAGTAGCTCCTACAATGAGCAGTTCTTC. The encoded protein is CSARPQGSSSYNEQFF.

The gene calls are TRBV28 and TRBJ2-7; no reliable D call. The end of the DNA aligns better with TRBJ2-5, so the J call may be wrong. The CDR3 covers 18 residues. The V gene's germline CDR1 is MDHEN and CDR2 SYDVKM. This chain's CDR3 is CASSLYRHLDRLGETQYF. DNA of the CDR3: TGTGCCAGCAGTTTATATCGCCATTTGGATAGGCTGGGGGAGACCCAGTACTTC.

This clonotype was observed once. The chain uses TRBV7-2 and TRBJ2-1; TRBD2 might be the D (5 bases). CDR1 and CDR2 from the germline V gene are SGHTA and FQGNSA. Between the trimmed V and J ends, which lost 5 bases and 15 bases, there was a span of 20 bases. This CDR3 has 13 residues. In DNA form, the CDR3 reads TGTGCCAGCAGCGTTAGACAAAGAGGGATAGGGTTCTTC. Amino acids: CASSVRQRGIGFF.

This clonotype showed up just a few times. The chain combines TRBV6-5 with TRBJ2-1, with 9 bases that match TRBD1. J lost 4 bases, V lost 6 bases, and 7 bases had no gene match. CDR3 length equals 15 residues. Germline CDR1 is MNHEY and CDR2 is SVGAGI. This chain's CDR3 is CASSGFGTGYNEQFF. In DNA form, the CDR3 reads TGTGCCAGCAGCGGATTCGGGACAGGGTACAATGAGCAGTTCTTC.

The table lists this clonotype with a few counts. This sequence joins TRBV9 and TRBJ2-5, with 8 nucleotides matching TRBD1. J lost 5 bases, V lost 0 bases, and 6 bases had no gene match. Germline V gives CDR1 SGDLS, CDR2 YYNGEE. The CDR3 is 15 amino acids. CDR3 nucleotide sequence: TGTGCCAGCAGCGTAGTGGGGACAGGTGGCGAGACCCAGTACTTC. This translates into CASSVVGTGGETQYF.

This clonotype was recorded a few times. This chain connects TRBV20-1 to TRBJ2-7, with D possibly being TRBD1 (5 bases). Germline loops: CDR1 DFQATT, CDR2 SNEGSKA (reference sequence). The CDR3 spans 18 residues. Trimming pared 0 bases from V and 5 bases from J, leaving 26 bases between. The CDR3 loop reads CSARDLGRLAGISHEQYF. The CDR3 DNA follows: TGCAGTGCTAGAGATCTCGGCCGGTTGGCAGGGATTTCCCACGAGCAGTACTTC.

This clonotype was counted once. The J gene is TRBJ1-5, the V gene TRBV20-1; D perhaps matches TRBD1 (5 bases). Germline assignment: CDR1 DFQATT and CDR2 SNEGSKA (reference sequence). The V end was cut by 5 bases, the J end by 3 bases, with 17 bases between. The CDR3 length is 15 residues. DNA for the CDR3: TGCAGTGCTCCAACACAGGATAGTAACAATCAGCCCCAGCATTTT. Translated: CSAPTQDSNNQPQHF.

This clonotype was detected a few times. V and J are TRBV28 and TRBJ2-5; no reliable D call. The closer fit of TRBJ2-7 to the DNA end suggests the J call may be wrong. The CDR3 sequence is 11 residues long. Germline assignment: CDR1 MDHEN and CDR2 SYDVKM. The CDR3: CASSPQAEQYF. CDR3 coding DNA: TGTGCCAGCAGTCCTCAGGCCGAGCAGTACTTC.